Listed below are T cell receptor beta chains from one sample, sequenced in a study of blood T cell repertoires in COVID-19. Assay: immunoSEQ multiplex PCR; the TCRdb copy retains only in-frame clones and omits some. This table holds about 18,000 clones, roughly 91% found once. Sequenced material: peripheral blood. Receptor source: a human donor in a cohort sampled during active COVID-19. CDR3s include the opening cysteine and the closing phenylalanine or tryptophan. D genes are given only for firm matches. Clone size is stated in some rows and not others, as once, few, many or a class when expanded.

D gene,V gene,clone size,J gene,CDR3 DNA,CDR3 protein
TRBD1,TRBV18,NA,TRBJ2-6,TGTGCCAGCTCACCCAATAGATTCCCGGGACAGGTTACGGGGGCCAACGTCCTGACTTTC,CASSPNRFPGQVTGANVLTF
TRBD2,TRBV2,NA,TRBJ2-3,TGTGCCAACTCCCGGGGGGGCGCCGGACAAAATACGCAGTATTTT,CANSRGGAGQNTQYF
TRBD1,TRBV5-4,NA,TRBJ2-2,TGTGCCAGCAGCTTGGTCGGGACAGGGGTCACCGGGGAGCTGTTTTTT,CASSLVGTGVTGELFF
TRBD1,TRBV3-1/TRBV3-2,once,TRBJ2-2,TGTGCCAGCAGGCTACTTAGACAGGGCCCCGGGGAGCTGTTTTTT,CASRLLRQGPGELFF
NA,TRBV30,NA,TRBJ2-5,TGTGCCTGGAGTGTACTAGTAGGAGAGACCCAGTACTTC,CAWSVLVGETQYF
TRBD2,TRBV5-6,NA,TRBJ2-5,TGTGCCAGCAGGGGGACTAGCGCGATCCAAGAGACCCAGTACTTC,CASRGTSAIQETQYF
NA,TRBV7-2,NA,TRBJ2-1,TGTGCCAGCAGCTTAGCCCACGGCTCCTACAATGAGCAGTTCTTC,CASSLAHGSYNEQFF
TRBD1,TRBV6-5,NA,TRBJ1-4,TGTGCCAGCAGGGCGGACAGGGGGCTTGAGGAAAAACTGTTTTTT,CASRADRGLEEKLFF
NA,TRBV3-1/TRBV3-2,NA,TRBJ2-5,TGTGCCAGCAGCCAAGATTTCGGGAGCTCGGAGACCCAGTACTTC,CASSQDFGSSETQYF
NA,TRBV14,NA,TRBJ2-1,TGTGCCAGCAGCCAACTGGGGCAGAGCTCCTACAATGAGCAGTTCTTC,CASSQLGQSSYNEQFF